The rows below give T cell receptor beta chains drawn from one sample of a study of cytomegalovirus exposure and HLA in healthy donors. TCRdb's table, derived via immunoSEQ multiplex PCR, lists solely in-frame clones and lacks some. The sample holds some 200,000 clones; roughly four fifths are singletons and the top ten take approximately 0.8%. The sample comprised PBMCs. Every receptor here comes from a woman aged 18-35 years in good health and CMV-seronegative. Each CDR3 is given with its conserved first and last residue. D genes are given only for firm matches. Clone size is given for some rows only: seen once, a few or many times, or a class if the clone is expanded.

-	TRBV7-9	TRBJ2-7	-	TGTGCCAGCAGCTACGGGGAAGGGCAGTACTTC	CASSYGEGQYF
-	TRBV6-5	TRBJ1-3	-	TGTGCCAGCAGTTACGACAGGCCAAGCTCTGGAAACACCATATATTTT	CASSYDRPSSGNTIYF
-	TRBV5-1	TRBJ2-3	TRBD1	TGCGCCAGCAGCCAGGACAGGGCTGGCACAGATACGCAGTATTTT	CASSQDRAGTDTQYF
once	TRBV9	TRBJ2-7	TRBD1	TGTGCCAGCAGCGACGCGGACAGGTTCGAGCAGTACTTC	CASSDADRFEQYF
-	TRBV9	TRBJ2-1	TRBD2	TGTGCCAGCAGCGTAATGCCTAGCGGGAGGGCCCGATTGGGCAATGAGCAGTTCTTC	CASSVMPSGRARLGNEQFF
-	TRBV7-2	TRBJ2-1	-	TGTGCCAGCAGAGAGACTGGCCGCTCCTACAATGAGCAGTTCTTC	CASRETGRSYNEQFF
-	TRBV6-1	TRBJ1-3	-	TGTGCCAGCAGTCTGACTGGCTCTGGAAACACCATATATTTT	CASSLTGSGNTIYF
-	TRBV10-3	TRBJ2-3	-	TGTGCCATCAGTCCTATTTCTCGGGGACTGGGCACAGATACGCAGTATTTT	CAISPISRGLGTDTQYF
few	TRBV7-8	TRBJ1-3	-	TGTGCCAGCAGTCGAACCCGTCCCACAGGGCCAGGAAACACCATATATTTT	CASSRTRPTGPGNTIYF
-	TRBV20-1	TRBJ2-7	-	TGCAGTGCTAGAGTCAACTACGAGCAGTACTTC	CSARVNYEQYF
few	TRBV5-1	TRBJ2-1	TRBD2	TGCGCCAGCAGCTTTAAGGCTAGCGGGACCTCCTACAATGAGCAGTTCTTC	CASSFKASGTSYNEQFF
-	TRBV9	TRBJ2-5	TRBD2	TGTGCCAGCAGCAAACTTAGCGGGACGCACAAAGAGACCCAGTACTTC	CASSKLSGTHKETQYF
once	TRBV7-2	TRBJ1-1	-	TGTGCCAGCAGCCTCTACAGGGTTGAAGCTTTCTTT	CASSLYRVEAFF
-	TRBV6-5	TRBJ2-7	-	TGTGCCAGCAGTTACTTGGCAGGGCCCCTCGAGCAGTACTTC	CASSYLAGPLEQYF
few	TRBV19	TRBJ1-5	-	TGTGCCAGCCGGGAATATAGCAATCAGCCCCAGCATTTT	CASREYSNQPQHF
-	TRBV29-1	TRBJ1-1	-	TGCAGCGTTGCTGGACTGATGAACACTGAAGCTTTCTTT	CSVAGLMNTEAFF
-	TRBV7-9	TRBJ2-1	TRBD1	TGTGCCAGCAGCCATCCCGCGACAGGGGATAAACGGGCCAACAATGAGCAGTTCTTC	CASSHPATGDKRANNEQFF
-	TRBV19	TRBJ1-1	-	TGTGCCAGTAGTTTGGCGGCAGGGGCCGGTCGTGCTTTCTTT	CASSLAAGAGRAFF
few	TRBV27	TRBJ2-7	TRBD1	TGTGCCAGCAGTCTTTCGGGACAGTTCTACGAGCAGTACTTC	CASSLSGQFYEQYF
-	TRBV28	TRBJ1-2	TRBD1	TGTGCCAGCAGTTTATGGGACAGGGTGGACTATGGCTACACCTTC	CASSLWDRVDYGYTF
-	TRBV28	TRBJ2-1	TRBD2	TGTGCCAGCAGCTTTGGGACTAGCGGGACTCCGTTCTTC	CASSFGTSGTPFF
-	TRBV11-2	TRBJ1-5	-	TGTGCCAGCAGTACAGGTCCCGCTCAGCCCCAGCATTTT	CASSTGPAQPQHF
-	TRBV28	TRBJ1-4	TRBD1	TGTGCCAGCAGTTTACCCGGGACAGGGAGTGAAAAACTGTTTTTT	CASSLPGTGSEKLFF
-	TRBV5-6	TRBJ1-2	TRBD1	TGTGCCAGCAGCTTACAGGGGGCGGACTATGGCTACACCTTC	CASSLQGADYGYTF
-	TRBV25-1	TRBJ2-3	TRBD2	TGTGCCAGCAGGCACTCACTAGCGGGGGGCACAGATACGCAGTATTTT	CASRHSLAGGTDTQYF
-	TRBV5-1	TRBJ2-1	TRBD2	TGCGCCAGCAGCTTGAATAGGGAGGGGCAGTTCTTC	CASSLNREGQFF
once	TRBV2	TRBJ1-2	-	TGTGCCAGCAGTGAAAGACAGATCTATGGCTACACCTTC	CASSERQIYGYTF
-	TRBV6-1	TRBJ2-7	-	TGTGCCAGCAGTGAGACAGGCCTAGCGGAATACGAGCAGTACTTC	CASSETGLAEYEQYF
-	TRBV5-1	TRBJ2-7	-	TGCGCCAGCAGGATTGGGAGGAGCTCCTACGAGCAGTACTTC	CASRIGRSSYEQYF
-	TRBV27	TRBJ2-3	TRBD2	TGTGCCAGCTGCCGGGAGGGCCATAGAGATACGCAGTATTTT	CASCREGHRDTQYF
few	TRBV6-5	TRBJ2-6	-	TGTGCCAGCAGTTACTCGCCGGGATCCGGGGCCAACGTCCTGACTTTC	CASSYSPGSGANVLTF
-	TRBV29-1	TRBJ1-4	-	TGCAGCGTTGCCCCCCGTCCTGAAAAACTGTTTTTT	CSVAPRPEKLFF
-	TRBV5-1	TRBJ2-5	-	TGCGCCAGCAGCTTGCCCGGAGAGACCCAGTACTTC	CASSLPGETQYF